This T cell receptor (beta chain) appears in the sequencing data of a study of regulatory T cells in long-lasting Graves disease. Trimming shortened V by 5 bases and J by 6 bases, and 7 bases separated the two germline ends. CDR3 length equals 11 residues. Germline V gene data show CDR1 as SGHRS and CDR2 as YFSETQ. Relying on iRepertoire HTBI primers and Arm-PCR of CDR3 regions, the team built TCR beta libraries. Via MiXCR, TCRdb re-called the multiplex PCR reads, giving one row per CDR3 protein. Of about 400,000 distinct CDR3 sequences in the sample, about 17% were seen once. This clonotype was seen at least ten times. This sample's time point: newly diagnosed GD, antithyroid drugs for less than 3 months. RNA extracted from PBMCs served as the sequencing template. This sample was shared with a second study, whose subject was T cells in Graves' hyperthyroidism and ophthalmopathy.

The sequencing here drew on peripheral blood mononuclear cells (PBMCs), taken at new diagnosis, from a patient treated with antithyroid drugs. The receptor was isolated from a woman younger than 30 with Graves disease. V is TRBV5-1 and J is TRBJ2-3; D unresolved. CDR3 in amino acids: CASRKRDTQYF. CDR3 in DNA: TGCGCCAGCAGGAAAAGGGATACGCAGTATTTT.